The rows below give T cell receptor beta chains drawn from one sample of a study of T cells in Graves' hyperthyroidism and ophthalmopathy. TCRdb used MiXCR to reprocess the multiplex PCR reads, holding one entry per CDR3 protein. The data hold around 300,000 distinct CDR3 sequences, with approximately 14% observed a single time. Material: blood. The receptors shown here come from a woman between 45 and 65 years old with Graves' hyperthyroidism that later progressed to Graves' ophthalmopathy. The CDR3 runs from the conserved cysteine through the conserved F or W. The D gene is left open where the match is weak. Size is omitted from some rows. Given values are once, few, many or a class for expanded clones.

size: many; J: TRBJ1-1; V: TRBV5-1; D: NA; CDR3: CASSFGLRETEAFF; DNA: TGCGCCAGCAGCTTCGGGTTGAGGGAAACTGAAGCTTTCTTT
size: NA; J: TRBJ2-5; V: TRBV19; D: NA; CDR3: CASTRGLLGQETQYF; DNA: TGTGCCAGCACTAGGGGGTTGCTCGGCCAAGAGACCCAGTACTTC
size: NA; J: TRBJ2-1; V: TRBV5-1; D: TRBD1; CDR3: CASSPRGPLYNEQFF; DNA: TGCGCCAGCAGCCCCAGGGGGCCCCTTTACAATGAGCAGTTCTTC
size: many; J: TRBJ2-7; V: TRBV20-1; D: TRBD2; CDR3: CSARQRREIHEQYF; DNA: TGCAGTGCTAGGCAGCGGCGGGAGATCCACGAGCAGTACTTC
size: many; J: TRBJ1-4; V: TRBV30; D: TRBD1; CDR3: CAWRPPGTGEKLFF; DNA: TGTGCCTGGAGGCCCCCCGGGACAGGGGAAAAACTGTTTTTT
size: many; J: TRBJ2-1; V: TRBV5-1; D: NA; CDR3: CASSLFIRDEQFF; DNA: TGCGCCAGCAGCTTGTTTATCCGGGATGAGCAGTTCTTC
size: many; J: TRBJ1-1; V: TRBV18; D: NA; CDR3: CASSPRIGTEAFF; DNA: TGTGCCAGCTCACCACGAATCGGCACTGAAGCTTTCTTT
size: many; J: TRBJ1-3; V: TRBV18; D: NA; CDR3: CASSEESTIYF; DNA: TGTGCCAGCTCAGAAGAAAGCACCATATATTTT
size: many; J: TRBJ1-1; V: TRBV30; D: TRBD1; CDR3: CAWRRGQTEAFF; DNA: TGTGCCTGGAGAAGGGGGCAGACTGAAGCTTTCTTT
size: NA; J: TRBJ2-2; V: TRBV5-5; D: NA; CDR3: CASSLGPAMNTGELFF; DNA: TGTGCCAGCAGCTTGGGGCCAGCCATGAACACCGGGGAGCTGTTTTTT
size: many; J: TRBJ2-7; V: TRBV5-1; D: NA; CDR3: CASSLAGGPSYEQYF; DNA: TGCGCCAGCAGCTTGGCTGGGGGCCCTTCCTACGAGCAGTACTTC
size: NA; J: TRBJ2-7; V: TRBV7-6; D: NA; CDR3: CASSLVHGRTYEQYF; DNA: TGTGCCAGCAGCTTAGTTCACGGCAGGACCTACGAGCAGTACTTC
size: many; J: TRBJ1-5; V: TRBV20-1; D: NA; CDR3: CSARDGASPAAIQPQHF; DNA: TGCAGTGCTAGAGATGGGGCCAGCCCAGCCGCGATTCAGCCCCAGCATTTT
size: many; J: TRBJ1-1; V: TRBV20-1; D: NA; CDR3: CSARDPGTSFKGTEAFF; DNA: TGCAGTGCTAGAGATCCCGGGACCTCTTTCAAGGGCACTGAAGCTTTCTTT
size: many; J: TRBJ1-3; V: TRBV9; D: TRBD1; CDR3: CASSVGTGLKEGNTIYF; DNA: TGTGCCAGCAGCGTCGGGACAGGCCTAAAGGAGGGAAACACCATATATTTT
size: many; J: TRBJ2-3; V: TRBV5-1; D: TRBD2; CDR3: CASSLARLAGPDTQYF; DNA: TGCGCCAGCAGCTTGGCCCGGCTAGCGGGGCCAGATACGCAGTATTTT
size: NA; J: TRBJ2-1; V: TRBV6-5; D: NA; CDR3: CASSYSGEQFF; DNA: TGTGCCAGCAGTTACTCGGGGGAGCAGTTCTTC
size: many; J: TRBJ1-1; V: TRBV9; D: TRBD1; CDR3: CASSGDRGLAFF; DNA: TGTGCCAGCAGCGGAGACAGGGGGCTAGCTTTCTTT
size: NA; J: TRBJ1-5; V: TRBV4-1; D: NA; CDR3: CASSQVLGASQPQHF; DNA: TGCGCCAGCAGCCAAGTACTGGGGGCTTCTCAGCCCCAGCATTTT